The present TCR beta chain was sequenced within a study of OX40 agonist ivuxolimab in advanced cancers. The CDR3 totals 13 residues. Deletions cut 6 bases from V and 8 bases from J, with 13 bases between. CDR1 is MDHEN, CDR2 SYDVKM, per germline. Repertoires were generated with immunoSEQ multiplex PCR, while TCRdb's copy carries only in-frame clones and drops some. The repertoire has 65,000 to 95,000 clones, 88% of them found once; the top ten carry about 0.76%. This material consisted of CD4+ or CD8+ T cells sorted from blood, taken in a trial of the OX40 agonist ivuxolimab. V and J are TRBV28 and TRBJ1-4; possible D gene TRBD1, 6 bases. This sequence was found in an adult with an advanced solid tumor such as melanoma, head and neck, liver or kidney cancer. As DNA, the CDR3 is TGTGCCAGCAGAGTCGGGGGGCGGGAAAAACTGTTTTTT. Amino acids: CASRVGGREKLFF. The full variable domain, with the rest looked up from reference TRBV28 and TRBJ1-4, is DVKVTQSSRYLVKRTGEKVFLECVQDMDHENMFWYRQDPGLGLRLIYFSYDVKMKEKGDIPEGYSVSREKKERFSLILESASTNQTSMYLCASRVGGREKLFFGSGTQLSVL.